This T cell receptor beta chain was captured by sequencing in a study of T cell changes during pregnancy in multiple sclerosis. This CDR3 has 14 amino acids. From germline, CDR1 is LNHDA and CDR2 SQIVND (reference sequence). V was trimmed by 5 bases and J by 0 bases, leaving 11 bases between them. Repertoires were generated with immunoSEQ multiplex PCR, while TCRdb's copy carries only in-frame clones and drops some. Here the sample spans about 69,000 clones, over 80% being singletons. Specimen: peripheral blood, collected in the third trimester of pregnancy. This clonotype was sampled from a female donor in good health, enrolled as a control in a pregnancy study. The chain links TRBV19 to TRBJ2-7; D possibly corresponds to TRBD1 (5 bases). CDR3 sequence (DNA): TGTGCCAGTAGTCTACAGGCTTTCTCCTACGAGCAGTACTTC. Translated, it gives CASSLQAFSYEQYF.